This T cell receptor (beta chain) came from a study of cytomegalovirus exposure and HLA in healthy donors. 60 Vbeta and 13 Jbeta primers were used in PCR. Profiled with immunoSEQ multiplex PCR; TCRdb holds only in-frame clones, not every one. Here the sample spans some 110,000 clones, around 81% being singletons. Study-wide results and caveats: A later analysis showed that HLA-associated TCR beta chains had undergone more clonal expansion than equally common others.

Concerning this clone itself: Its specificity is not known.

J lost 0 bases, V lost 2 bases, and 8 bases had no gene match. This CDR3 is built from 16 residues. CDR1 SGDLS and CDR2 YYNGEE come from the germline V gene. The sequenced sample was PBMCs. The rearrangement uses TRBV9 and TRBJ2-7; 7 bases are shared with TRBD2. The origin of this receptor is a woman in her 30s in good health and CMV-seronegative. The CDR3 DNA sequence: TGTGCCAGCAGCGTTAGTGGCGGGGGTAGCTCCTACGAGCAGTACTTC. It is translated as CASSVSGGGSSYEQYF.